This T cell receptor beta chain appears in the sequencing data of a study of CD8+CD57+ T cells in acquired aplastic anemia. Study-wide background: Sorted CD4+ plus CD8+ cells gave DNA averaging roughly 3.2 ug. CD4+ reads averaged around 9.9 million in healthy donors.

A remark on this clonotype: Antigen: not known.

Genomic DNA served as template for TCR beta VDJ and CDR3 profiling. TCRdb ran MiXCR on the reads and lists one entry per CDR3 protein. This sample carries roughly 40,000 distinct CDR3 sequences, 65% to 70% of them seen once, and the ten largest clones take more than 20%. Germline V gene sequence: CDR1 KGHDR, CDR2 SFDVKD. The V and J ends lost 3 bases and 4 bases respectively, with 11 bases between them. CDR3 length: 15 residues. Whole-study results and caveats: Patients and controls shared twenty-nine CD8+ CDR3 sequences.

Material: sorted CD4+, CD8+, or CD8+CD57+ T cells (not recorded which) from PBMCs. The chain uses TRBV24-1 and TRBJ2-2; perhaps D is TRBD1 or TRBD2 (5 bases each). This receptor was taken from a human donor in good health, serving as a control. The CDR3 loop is CATSDDGAGTGELFF. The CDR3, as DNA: TGTGCCACCAGTGATGACGGGGCGGGCACCGGGGAGCTGTTTTTT.